This record concerns one T cell receptor beta chain sequence. Its antigen is unknown. The data belong to a study of T cell responses to AZD1222 COVID-19 vaccine. Study conclusions and caveats: A mostly white British donor set with more females was recruited, and clonal diversity was possibly underestimated.

Sequenced by immunoSEQ multiplex PCR; TCRdb stores in-frame clones only, minus some. Of some 99,000 clones detected, roughly 84% appear once; the ten largest clones hold 11% to 15%. This CDR3 spans 16 amino acids. Germline V lookup: CDR1 SGHRS, CDR2 YFSETQ. V lost 0 bases to trimming and J lost 1 base; unmatched junction nucleotides: 6. V gene TRBV5-1 combines with J gene TRBJ1-1; 7 nucleotides line up with TRBD1. This TCR was sampled from an adult who received the AZD1222 COVID-19 vaccine. The source was peripheral blood, collected 28 days after the second AZD1222 dose. DNA for the CDR3: TGCGCCAGCAGCTTGGCTGAGGGACAGAGGAACACTGAAGCTTTCTTT. Translating it yields CASSLAEGQRNTEAFF. Full variable domain (outside the CDR3, taken from reference TRBV5-1 and TRBJ1-1): KAGVTQTPRYLIKTRGQQVTLSCSPISGHRSVSWYQQTPGQGLQFLFEYFSETQRNKGNFPGRFSGRQFSNSRSEMNVSTLELGDSALYLCASSLAEGQRNTEAFFGQGTRLTVV.